This T cell receptor (beta chain) emerged from a study of cytomegalovirus exposure and HLA in healthy donors. Germline V gene data show CDR1 as MNHEY and CDR2 as SMNVEV (reference sequence). This CDR3 has 16 amino acids. Trimming cost V 3 bases and J 3 bases, with 18 bases left between them. Primers: 60 Vbeta forward and 13 Jbeta reverse. The protocol was immunoSEQ multiplex PCR, while the TCRdb copy is restricted to in-frame clones and leaves out a portion. Of 120,000 to 150,000 clones listed, about 79% were seen once; the top ten hold 2% to 3%. The TCR sequence derives from a male donor in good health and CMV-seronegative. The specimen sequenced was PBMCs. The chain carries TRBV27 and TRBJ2-7; a possible D gene is TRBD1 (5 bases). The CDR3 DNA reads as TGTGCCAGCAGTTTTTCTATGGGGCCAAGTCTCTACGAGCAGTACTTC. It encodes CASSFSMGPSLYEQYF.